This TCR beta chain is from a study of blood T cell repertoires in COVID-19. Study overall: Sites in the United States, Italy and Spain provided acute and convalescent COVID-19 samples.

Generated by immunoSEQ multiplex PCR, the TCRdb table keeps only in-frame clones and is missing some. The sample holds around 380,000 clones, around 87% seen once. Participant reports of clinical history set cohort assignment. This receptor was taken from a man aged 25-45 years who had recovered from COVID-19. Sequencing input: PBMCs or T cells enriched from blood (not recorded which).

The CDR3 spells CASSYAGTSGPGELFF. DNA of the CDR3: TGTGCCAGCAGCTACGCCGGGACTAGCGGCCCCGGGGAGCTGTTTTTT. The chain recombines TRBV11-3 with TRBJ2-2; 11 bases map to TRBD2. This CDR3 contains 16 residues. The J segment lost 6 bases and the V segment lost 4 bases, leaving 7 bases of the junction unmatched. Germline CDR1 SGHNT, CDR2 YENEEA.